These 27 T cell receptor beta chains came from one sample sequenced in a study of shared T cell receptors in the human thymus. Assay used: immunoSEQ multiplex PCR; TCRdb lists only in-frame clones, some missing. The table includes 700,000 or so clones, 80% to 90% detected once. These same data were also listed under a study on human thymus T cells.

Material for sequencing was thymocytes. The source is a girl in the first two years of life with a congenital heart defect.

This chain joins TRBV13 and TRBJ2-3, with 8 bases that match TRBD2. The germline CDR1 and CDR2 sequences are PRHDT and FYEKMQ (reference sequence). The trim removed 5 bases at V and 3 bases at J, leaving 10 bases unmatched. The length of the CDR3 is 16 residues. The CDR3 loop is CASSPPPGLVTDTQYF. DNA for the CDR3: TGTGCCAGCAGCCCGCCCCCGGGACTAGTAACAGATACGCAGTATTTT. Looking up the rest from reference TRBV13 and TRBJ2-3 gives the full variable domain: AAGVIQSPRHLIKEKRETATLKCYPIPRHDTVYWYQQGPGQDPQFLISFYEKMQSDKGSIPDRFSAQQFSDYHSELNMSSLELGDSALYFCASSPPPGLVTDTQYFGPGTRLTVL.

V and J are TRBV2 and TRBJ2-7; weak D call: TRBD1 (5 bases). The length of the CDR3 is 20 residues. CDR1 and CDR2 from the germline V gene are SNHLY and FYNNEI. V was trimmed by 2 bases and J by 6 bases, leaving 32 bases between them. The CDR3 sequence is CASSEIRSGEKQKIRGEQYF. CDR3 nucleotides: TGTGCCAGCAGTGAAATTCGGAGTGGGGAAAAACAGAAGATTAGGGGCGAGCAGTACTTC.

J is TRBJ1-2 and V is TRBV5-1; 10 bases are shared with TRBD1. The CDR3 has 19 amino acids. V trimming: 4 bases; J trimming: 5 bases; junction bases outside the gene matches: 20. The germline V gene encodes CDR1 SGHRS and CDR2 YFSETQ. This CDR3 is CASSPAPGGTGVFCYGYTF. CDR3 DNA sequence: TGCGCCAGCAGCCCGGCCCCCGGTGGGACAGGGGTATTTTGTTATGGCTACACCTTC.

This clone appeared a few times. This chain joins TRBV4-1 and TRBJ2-3; 13 nucleotides match TRBD2. Germline loops: CDR1 MGHRA, CDR2 YSYEKL. This CDR3 region has 18 residues. Trimming removed 3 bases from V and 4 bases from J; junction bases left unmatched: 10. This chain's CDR3 is CASSHPTSGGAPPDTQYF. The CDR3 nucleotides are TGCGCCAGCAGCCATCCCACTAGCGGGGGGGCTCCTCCAGATACGCAGTATTTT.

The rearrangement links TRBV15 to TRBJ1-1, with D possibly TRBD1 on 6 matching bases. Trimming removed 0 bases from V and 0 bases from J, with 14 bases in between. The CDR3 spans 17 residues. Germline CDR1 and CDR2: LNHNV and YYDKDF (reference sequence). The CDR3 sequence: CATSRDQAGEMNTEAFF. The DNA for the CDR3 is TGTGCCACCAGCAGAGATCAGGCAGGGGAAATGAACACTGAAGCTTTCTTT.

V usage is TRBV19 and J usage is TRBJ1-2; D gene ambiguous. The CDR3 length is 14 residues. Germline CDR1 LNHDA, CDR2 SQIVND (reference sequence). V was clipped by 5 bases and J by 2 bases, with 12 bases between them. The CDR3 region is CASSQRTHNYGYTF. CDR3 bases: TGTGCCAGTAGTCAGAGGACTCACAACTATGGCTACACCTTC. The full variable domain, completed using reference TRBV19 and TRBJ1-2, is DGGITQSPKYLFRKEGQNVTLSCEQNLNHDAMYWYRQDPGQGLRLIYYSQIVNDFQKGDIAEGYSVSREKKESFPLTVTSAQKNPTAFYLCASSQRTHNYGYTFGSGTRLTVV.

This clone was counted only a few times. The chain uses TRBV14 and TRBJ1-1, with TRBD1 identical over 7 bases. The CDR3 consists of 18 residues. Germline CDR1 is SGHDN and CDR2 is FVKESK. J lost 1 base, V lost 0 bases, and 11 bases had no gene match. Here the CDR3 DNA reads TGTGCCAGCAGCCAAGAAAATGCAAGGGGGCTTCGGAACACTGAAGCTTTCTTT. Translated, it gives CASSQENARGLRNTEAFF.

V gene TRBV19 combines with J gene TRBJ1-2, with TRBD1 matching 8 bases. With 6 bases clipped from V and 7 bases from J, the junction kept 7 bases outside the gene matches. This CDR3 comprises 13 residues. Looked up from germline, CDR1 is LNHDA and CDR2 is SQIVND (reference sequence). As DNA, the CDR3 is TGTGCCAGTAGAGGGCAGGGGGCCGCTGGCTACACCTTC. This codes for CASRGQGAAGYTF.

This clone was observed once. J is TRBJ2-3 and V is TRBV10-1; 10 nucleotides match TRBD2. The CDR3 loop spans 15 amino acids. Looked up from germline, CDR1 is WNHNN and CDR2 is SYGVQD (reference sequence). V shed 1 base and J 10 bases; nucleotides not matched to a gene: 8. The CDR3 sequence: CASSEFQRGGPSQYF. The CDR3 region has the DNA TGCGCCAGCAGTGAGTTTCAGCGGGGGGGCCCGTCGCAGTATTTT.

V is TRBV28 and J is TRBJ2-7; 7 bases are a match to TRBD1. The CDR3 sequence is 14 residues long. The trim removed 5 bases at V and 3 bases at J, leaving 7 bases unmatched. CDR1 MDHEN and CDR2 SYDVKM come from the germline V gene. The DNA for the CDR3 is TGTGCCAGCAGTCGGACAGGCGGACTCTACGAGCAGTACTTC. It translates to CASSRTGGLYEQYF. Full variable domain (missing parts from reference TRBV28 and TRBJ2-7): DVKVTQSSRYLVKRTGEKVFLECVQDMDHENMFWYRQDPGLGLRLIYFSYDVKMKEKGDIPEGYSVSREKKERFSLILESASTNQTSMYLCASSRTGGLYEQYFGPGTRLTVT.

CDR3 in amino acids: CASRIAGGADTQYF. In DNA form, the CDR3 reads TGTGCCAGCAGGATAGCGGGGGGAGCAGATACGCAGTATTTT. J is TRBJ2-3 and V is TRBV6-5; 10 bases agree with TRBD2. This CDR3 spans 14 amino acids. J lost 4 bases, V lost 6 bases, and 4 bases had no gene match. CDR1 and CDR2 (germline): MNHEY, SVGAGI.

CDR3 sequence: CASTITTSTHPSKQGADEAFF. CDR3 bases: TGTGCCAGCACCATTACAACCTCAACCCACCCCTCGAAACAGGGGGCGGATGAAGCTTTCTTT. This sequence joins TRBV28 and TRBJ1-1; 9 bases map to TRBD1. Germline assignment: CDR1 MDHEN and CDR2 SYDVKM. V lost 7 bases and J lost 7; bases outside the gene matches: 31. This CDR3 has 21 residues.

The chain joins TRBV4-2 to TRBJ1-2; 10 nucleotides align to TRBD1. CDR1 and CDR2 from the germline V gene are LGHNA and YNFKEQ. CDR3 size: 16 residues. Germline trimming cut 3 bases from V and 2 bases from J; bases unmatched to any gene: 6. CDR3 bases: TGTGCCAGCAGCCACGTAGACAGGGGGCGCAACTATGGCTACACCTTC. Its translation is CASSHVDRGRNYGYTF.

The chain carries TRBV4-1 and TRBJ2-5; D possibly corresponds to TRBD2 (7 bases). The CDR3 loop spans 16 amino acids. V was clipped by 0 bases and J by 5 bases, with 16 bases between them. Germline CDR1 and CDR2: MGHRA and YSYEKL. CDR3 in amino acids: CASSQDSRRGGETQYF. For the CDR3, the DNA is TGCGCCAGCAGCCAAGATAGTCGCAGGGGAGGGGAGACCCAGTACTTC.

A single count supports this clone. The V and J genes are TRBV6-4 and TRBJ2-5, with 8 bases that match TRBD1. CDR3 length: 14 residues. V gave up 5 bases and J gave up 3 bases; unmatched junction bases: 5. Germline V gene lookup returns CDR1 MRHNA and CDR2 SNTAGT. The CDR3 region has the DNA TGTGCCAGCAGTCCAGGGGGCAGAAAAGAGACCCAGTACTTC. Its protein product is CASSPGGRKETQYF.

The rearrangement uses TRBV9 and TRBJ2-5, with a possible D match to TRBD2 (6 bases). Deletions cut 4 bases from V and 5 bases from J, with 9 bases between. Germline CDR1 reads SGDLS; CDR2 reads YYNGEE. The CDR3 length is 12 residues. Here the CDR3 DNA reads TGTGCCAGCAGCCCGGGGGAGGAGACCCAGTACTTC. Translated, it gives CASSPGEETQYF.

The V and J genes are TRBV6-1 and TRBJ1-1, with a weak D call TRBD1 (5 bases). The CDR3 is made up of 17 amino acids. V was pared by 3 bases and J by 3 bases, with 20 bases between. Germline CDR1 and CDR2: MNHNS and SASEGT. CDR3 region: CASSDHGGSKSDTEAFF. In DNA, the CDR3 is TGTGCCAGCAGTGATCATGGGGGGTCGAAATCCGACACTGAAGCTTTCTTT.

CDR3 residues: CASSPGGPDTQYF. The CDR3 region has the DNA TGTGCCAGCAGCCCGGGGGGACCAGATACGCAGTATTTT. V is TRBV9 and J is TRBJ2-3; 7 nucleotides match TRBD2. This CDR3 is 13 amino acids long. V was clipped by 4 bases and J by 4 bases; unmatched bases: 3. CDR1 is SGDLS and CDR2 is YYNGEE in the germline V gene.

This chain connects TRBV5-6 to TRBJ2-5; no clear D. Trimming cost V 2 bases and J 0 bases, with 5 bases left between them. This CDR3 region has 13 residues. Per the germline V gene, CDR1 is SGHDT and CDR2 is YYEEEE. The CDR3 sequence is CASSFVDQETQYF. CDR3 bases: TGTGCCAGCAGCTTTGTAGACCAAGAGACCCAGTACTTC.

The chain joins TRBV7-7 to TRBJ1-4, with unresolved D. CDR1 and CDR2 from the germline V gene are SSHAT and FNYEAQ (reference sequence). The CDR3 runs to 16 residues. V lost 4 bases and J lost 0, with 12 bases in between. The CDR3 DNA reads as TGTGCCAGCAGCTCCGACGGGTATGCAACTAATGAAAAACTGTTTTTT. It translates to CASSSDGYATNEKLFF.

The gene calls are TRBV27 and TRBJ1-6; 9 nucleotides line up with TRBD1. V shed 5 bases and J 7 bases; nucleotides not matched to a gene: 9. Looked up from germline, CDR1 is MNHEY and CDR2 is SMNVEV (reference sequence). CDR3 size: 16 residues. Written as DNA, the CDR3 is TGTGCCAGCAGTCGAGGACAGGGGAGGTTGAATTCACCCCTCCACTTT. This codes for CASSRGQGRLNSPLHF.

The chain recombines TRBV9 with TRBJ2-3; 8 nucleotides line up with TRBD2. This CDR3 region has 13 residues. Germline V gene lookup returns CDR1 SGDLS and CDR2 YYNGEE. Trimming cost V 7 bases and J 3 bases; bases outside gene matches: 4. DNA of the CDR3: TGTGCCAGCCAGCGGGGGATGACAGATACGCAGTATTTT. Translation: CASQRGMTDTQYF.

The chain recombines TRBV5-5 with TRBJ1-5, with TRBD1 matching 7 bases. The ends lost 3 bases at V and 6 bases at J; junction bases unmatched: 6. The CDR3 spans 14 residues. CDR1 and CDR2 from the germline V gene are SGHKS and YYEKEE (reference sequence). CDR3: CASSSGQWSQPQHF. For the CDR3, the DNA is TGTGCCAGCAGCTCGGGACAGTGGAGTCAGCCCCAGCATTTT.

This clone was recorded once. The genes are TRBV5-1 and TRBJ1-1; TRBD1 agrees at 7 bases. This CDR3 has 13 residues. J gave up 7 bases and V 4 bases, and 7 bases lay outside the gene matches. Germline CDR1 reads SGHRS; CDR2 reads YFSETQ. The CDR3 bases are TGCGCCAGCAGCGGGGACAGACTAAATGAAGCTTTCTTT. Encoded protein: CASSGDRLNEAFF.

V and J are TRBV5-6 and TRBJ2-5, with 9 bases lining up with TRBD1. Judging by the DNA end, TRBJ2-7 fits better; the J call may be wrong. The CDR3 contains 18 residues. Looked up from germline, CDR1 is SGHDT and CDR2 is YYEEEE. This chain's CDR3 is CASSLRFLGTGFVHEQYF. The CDR3 DNA reads TGTGCCAGCAGCCTCCGATTTTTAGGGACAGGGTTTGTCCACGAGCAGTACTTC.

This chain uses TRBV6-5 with TRBJ2-1, with TRBD2 matching 7 bases. Germline assignment: CDR1 MNHEY and CDR2 SVGAGI. V lost 6 bases to trimming and J lost 7 bases; unmatched junction nucleotides: 9. This CDR3 region has 14 residues. The CDR3 sequence: CASSRGVSGNEQFF. CDR3 nucleotide sequence: TGTGCCAGCAGCCGCGGGGTTAGCGGGAATGAGCAGTTCTTC.

V and J are TRBV14 and TRBJ1-1; 7 bases line up with TRBD1. J gave up 1 base and V 0 bases, and 11 bases lay outside the gene matches. This CDR3 contains 18 residues. The germline V gene encodes CDR1 SGHDN and CDR2 FVKESK. The CDR3 nucleotides read TGTGCCAGCAGCCAAGATGGCGCGAGTAGGGGGCAGAACACTGAAGCTTTCTTT. Translation gives CASSQDGASRGQNTEAFF.